The 9 T cell receptor beta chains given below trace back to one sample, sequenced in a study of blood T cell repertoires in COVID-19. Clones were read by immunoSEQ multiplex PCR, and TCRdb kept only the in-frame ones, dropping some. The sample records about 64,000 clones, 80% to 90% being singletons. The material sequenced was peripheral blood. The receptor set was obtained from a woman aged 60-75 years with COVID-19, enrolled during active disease.

V and J are TRBV11-2 and TRBJ2-1; 7 nucleotides line up with TRBD2. The germline V gene has CDR1 SGHAT and CDR2 FQNNGV. Losses at the gene ends were 5 bases for V and 3 bases for J; bases not matched to a gene: 10. CDR3 length: 16 amino acids. The CDR3, as DNA: TGTGCCAGCAGCCCGAGTAGGTGGGGGGGCTACAATGAGCAGTTCTTC. The encoded protein is CASSPSRWGGYNEQFF.

The V gene is TRBV7-8, the J gene TRBJ2-1; D perhaps matches TRBD1 (6 bases). With 5 bases removed from V and 8 bases from J, the gap between germline ends came to 13 bases. Germline V gene sequence: CDR1 SGHVS, CDR2 FQNEAQ. The CDR3 loop spans 13 amino acids. The CDR3 DNA reads as TGTGCCAGCAGCCACATCTCAGGGGATGAGCAGTTCTTC. This translates into CASSHISGDEQFF.

This chain joins TRBV30 and TRBJ2-5; 8 bases agree with TRBD2. The trim removed 4 bases at V and 4 bases at J, leaving 5 bases unmatched. Germline V lookup: CDR1 GTSNPN, CDR2 SVGIG (reference sequence). The length of the CDR3 is 13 residues. The CDR3 protein is CAWTSSGLETQYF. CDR3 coding DNA: TGTGCCTGGACCTCTAGCGGGTTAGAGACCCAGTACTTC.

This rearrangement joins TRBV13 to TRBJ1-2, with 7 positions matching TRBD1. This CDR3 has 13 amino acids. Germline assignment: CDR1 PRHDT and CDR2 FYEKMQ (reference sequence). Trimming at V came to 5 bases and at J to 5 bases, leaving 5 bases not matched to a gene. CDR3 region: CASSPGQRYGYTF. As DNA, the CDR3 is TGTGCCAGCAGCCCGGGACAGCGGTATGGCTACACCTTC.

The chain joins TRBV25-1 to TRBJ2-1, with 8 bases that match TRBD1. Germline CDR1 MGHDK, CDR2 SYGVNS. This CDR3 is built from 16 residues. V was clipped by 6 bases and J by 8 bases; unmatched bases: 15. CDR3 protein: CASSPISGGYSDEQFF. As DNA, the CDR3 is TGTGCCAGCAGCCCCATCTCAGGGGGCTATAGCGATGAGCAGTTCTTC.

The rearrangement links TRBV10-2 to TRBJ2-1; 7 bases match TRBD2. The germline CDR1 and CDR2 sequences are WSHSY and SAAADI. The CDR3 has 13 residues. J lost 5 bases, V lost 4 bases, and 2 bases had no gene match. The CDR3, as DNA: TGCGCCAGCAGTGCAGGGACTAACAATGAGCAGTTCTTC. Amino acids: CASSAGTNNEQFF.

The chain is built from TRBV2 and TRBJ1-6, with 7 bases identical to TRBD1. Germline V CDR1 and CDR2: SNHLY, FYNNEI. Trimming took 2 bases from V and 10 from J; bases not matched to a gene: 11. The CDR3 contains 16 residues. The CDR3 coding sequence is TGTGCCAGCAGTGAAAGTACCGACAGGGCGAGCTCACCCCTCCACTTT. Translation: CASSESTDRASSPLHF.

The chain links TRBV2 to TRBJ2-5; no clear D. This CDR3 region has 14 residues. In germline, CDR1 is SNHLY, CDR2 FYNNEI. V lost 1 base, J lost 5 bases, and 11 bases lay in between. For the CDR3, the DNA is TGTGCCAGCAGTGAAGGGCCGTTGCGGGAGACCCAGTACTTC. Amino acid sequence: CASSEGPLRETQYF.

The V gene is TRBV5-6, the J gene TRBJ2-1; D might be TRBD2 (6 bases). V was cut by 4 bases and J by 7 bases, with 6 bases left in between. CDR1 is SGHDT, CDR2 YYEEEE, per germline. The CDR3 loop spans 11 amino acids. The CDR3 DNA reads as TGTGCCAGCAGCCTAGCGAATGAGCAGTTCTTC. Translating it yields CASSLANEQFF. Based on the CDR3 plus reference TRBV5-6 and TRBJ2-1, the full variable domain is DAGVTQSPTHLIKTRGQQVTLRCSPKSGHDTVSWYQQALGQGPQFIFQYYEEEERQRGNFPDRFSGHQFPNYSSELNVNALLLGDSALYLCASSLANEQFFGPGTRLTVL.